These 26 T cell receptor beta chains share one sample of origin, sequenced in a study of shared clonotypes between healthy human individuals (dated by TCRdb to about 2020). The method was the immunoSEQ multiplex PCR assay. TCRdb re-hosts the immuneACCESS table, in-frame sequences only. Its copies lack some clones; in the studies checked, an unresolved V gene accounts for under half of them, and the cause for the rest is not known. The sample yields some 680,000 clones; around 78% were counted once. 1.5% to 2% of the sample is taken by the ten largest. Material: memory CD4+ T cells sorted from blood. This sample's cell subset or site label indicates: CD45RA-negative fraction. All receptors come from a woman in her 30s in good health.

The chain uses TRBV6-6 and TRBJ1-5, with TRBD1 identical over 8 bases. Germline trimming cut 5 bases from V and 4 bases from J; bases unmatched to any gene: 7. Germline CDR1 reads MNHNY; CDR2 reads SVGAGI (reference sequence). The CDR3 totals 15 residues. The CDR3 DNA follows: TGTGCCAGCAGTAAGACAGGGGCCGAGAATCAGCCCCAGCATTTT. This encodes CASSKTGAENQPQHF.

This clone has more than one count but fewer than ten. The V gene is TRBV6-5, the J gene TRBJ1-2, with 7 nucleotides matching TRBD1. This CDR3 comprises 15 residues. V dropped 6 bases and J dropped 4; count of bases not matched to a gene: 11. The V gene's germline CDR1 is MNHEY and CDR2 SVGAGI. The CDR3 DNA reads TGTGCCAGCAGACCGGGACAGAGCCGTTCCTATGGCTACACCTTC. Amino acids: CASRPGQSRSYGYTF.

V and J are TRBV6-1 and TRBJ2-7; D possibly corresponds to TRBD2 (5 bases). The CDR3 is 15 residues long. The germline V gene has CDR1 MNHNS and CDR2 SASEGT. The V end lost 6 bases, the J end lost 0 bases, and 15 bases lay between the germline ends. CDR3 region: CASRTTKRSSYEQYF. The CDR3 DNA reads as TGTGCCAGCAGGACGACTAAGAGGAGCTCCTACGAGCAGTACTTC.

The sample holds a few counts of this clone. The CDR3 loop is CASSQGTLTEAFF. As DNA, the CDR3 is TGTGCCAGCTCACAGGGGACGCTCACTGAAGCTTTCTTT. This chain joins TRBV18 and TRBJ1-1; D might be TRBD1 (5 bases). Trimming left V 4 bases short and J 4 bases short, with 10 bases between. CDR3 length: 13 amino acids. The V gene's germline CDR1 is KGHSH and CDR2 LQKENI.

In this sample, this clone turned up a few times. This specimen includes other DNA sequences encoding the same CDR3. The rearrangement joins TRBV7-8 to TRBJ2-7; D ambiguous. Trimming took off 5 bases at V and 3 bases at J, with 8 bases between the two ends. Looked up from germline, CDR1 is SGHVS and CDR2 is FQNEAQ. The CDR3 runs to 12 residues. CDR3 sequence: CASSRRDYEQYF. As DNA, the CDR3 is TGTGCCAGCAGCCGACGTGACTACGAGCAGTACTTC.

The chain couples TRBV4-1 to TRBJ2-1, with 7 bases fitting TRBD2. The CDR3 consists of 19 residues. The V and J ends lost 0 bases and 6 bases, in that order; junction bases with no gene match: 17. Germline V lookup: CDR1 MGHRA, CDR2 YSYEKL. DNA for the CDR3: TGCGCCAGCAGCCAAGACCCAACTTTCTGGGCGGGAGTGGGCAATGAGCAGTTCTTC. Protein sequence: CASSQDPTFWAGVGNEQFF.

The chain uses TRBV2 and TRBJ1-2, with unresolved D. The length of the CDR3 is 13 residues. The germline V and J ends were trimmed by 3 bases and 4 bases, with 9 bases remaining between them. CDR1 is SNHLY and CDR2 is FYNNEI in the germline V gene. As DNA, the CDR3 is TGTGCCAGCAGTGACGATCAGGCCTATGGCTACACCTTC. Translating gives CASSDDQAYGYTF.

The CDR3: CASSYYDSYEAFF. In nucleotides, the CDR3 is TGTGCCAGCAGTTACTACGACAGCTATGAAGCTTTCTTT. The chain couples TRBV6-6 to TRBJ1-1; a possible D gene is TRBD1 (5 bases). The CDR3 is 13 residues long. Trimming took off 1 base at V and 7 bases at J, with 10 bases between the two ends. In germline, CDR1 is MNHNY, CDR2 SVGAGI (reference sequence).

The chain has TRBV7-9 and TRBJ1-4, with D maybe TRBD1 (5 bases). Trimming took off 1 base at V and 4 bases at J, with 10 bases between the two ends. Germline CDR1 and CDR2: SEHNR and FQNEAQ (reference sequence). The CDR3 totals 15 residues. This CDR3 is CASSLGGAGNEKLFF. The CDR3 DNA reads TGTGCCAGCAGCTTAGGAGGGGCCGGTAATGAAAAACTGTTTTTT.

This rearrangement joins TRBV5-6 to TRBJ1-3; the D is unclear. The CDR3 loop spans 13 amino acids. Germline CDR1 and CDR2: SGHDT and YYEEEE. The ends were cut back, 4 bases at V and 4 bases at J, with 9 bases in the middle. The CDR3, as DNA: TGTGCCAGCAGCCGAGTAGCAGGAAACACCATATATTTT. Its translation is CASSRVAGNTIYF.

This clone was detected once. The chain has TRBV18 and TRBJ1-3; possibly TRBD1 for D (5 bases). The V gene lost 5 bases and the J gene lost 0 bases, with 20 bases spanning the gap. The germline gives CDR1 KGHSH, CDR2 LQKENI. This CDR3 has 18 residues. The DNA for the CDR3 is TGTGCCAGCTCATCACAAAGACAGAGACAAAGCTCTGGAAACACCATATATTTT. Translation: CASSSQRQRQSSGNTIYF.

The V gene is TRBV11-2, the J gene TRBJ2-6; weak D call: TRBD1 (5 bases). In germline, CDR1 is SGHAT, CDR2 FQNNGV. V dropped 2 bases and J dropped 2 bases, with 13 bases sitting between them. The CDR3 covers 17 residues. The CDR3 nucleotides read TGTGCCAGCAGCTTATTCGCGTCAGGGCCTGGGGCCAACGTCCTGACTTTC. Its protein product is CASSLFASGPGANVLTF.

V is TRBV28 and J is TRBJ2-7; D may be TRBD2 (6 bases). The germline V and J ends were trimmed by 3 bases and 4 bases, with 16 bases remaining between them. Germline lookup yields CDR1 MDHEN and CDR2 SYDVKM. This CDR3 is 15 amino acids long. The CDR3 sequence: CASSFGTGASYEQYF. For the CDR3, the DNA is TGTGCCAGCAGTTTTGGGACGGGAGCGTCTTACGAGCAGTACTTC.

The chain employs TRBV10-3 and TRBJ2-5; 11 nucleotides line up with TRBD2. The length of the CDR3 is 17 residues. CDR1 is ENHRY, CDR2 SYGVKD, per germline. J lost 5 bases, V lost 0 bases, and 8 bases had no gene match. CDR3 residues: CAISESILAGGFETQYF. Here the CDR3 DNA reads TGTGCCATCAGTGAGTCGATTTTAGCGGGAGGGTTCGAGACCCAGTACTTC.

V gene TRBV11-2 combines with J gene TRBJ2-7; 9 bases are shared with TRBD2. With 5 bases clipped from V and 4 bases from J, the junction kept 6 bases outside the gene matches. CDR1 is SGHAT and CDR2 is FQNNGV in the germline V gene. This CDR3 comprises 14 residues. As DNA, the CDR3 is TGTGCCAGCAGCACATTAGCGGGAGTGTACGAGCAGTACTTC. It encodes CASSTLAGVYEQYF.

A remark on this clone: It may be a read error: a sequence one base away is much more abundant. The V call is TRBV25-1, the J call TRBJ2-7; D not certain. Germline V lookup: CDR1 MGHDK, CDR2 SYGVNS. The CDR3 loop spans 11 amino acids. V lost 5 bases, J lost 2 bases, and 4 bases lay in between. CDR3 residues: CASSSPYEQYF. For the CDR3, the DNA is TGTGCCAGCAGTTCCCCCTACGAGCAGTACTTC.

The chain couples TRBV27 to TRBJ1-1; D is uncertain. Germline CDR1 MNHEY, CDR2 SMNVEV (reference sequence). Trimming took off 6 bases at V and 8 bases at J, with 13 bases between the two ends. The length of the CDR3 is 12 residues. The CDR3 sequence: CASSYLDGEAFF. The CDR3 DNA sequence: TGTGCCAGCAGCTATTTGGACGGCGAAGCTTTCTTT.

This clone was recorded a few times. The chain couples TRBV18 to TRBJ2-7; no firm D call. Trimming shortened V by 3 bases and J by 6 bases, and 15 bases separated the two germline ends. CDR1 KGHSH and CDR2 LQKENI come from the germline V gene. CDR3 size: 14 residues. CDR3 loop: CASSPRAQPTEQYF. CDR3 in DNA: TGTGCCAGCTCACCCCGGGCCCAACCAACCGAGCAGTACTTC.

The chain couples TRBV14 to TRBJ1-3; D remains unclear. Germline loops: CDR1 SGHDN, CDR2 FVKESK. V gave up 1 base and J gave up 3 bases, with 10 bases separating them. This CDR3 has 15 amino acids. CDR3 sequence: CASSQVRGVGNTIYF. DNA for the CDR3: TGTGCCAGCAGCCAAGTCCGGGGAGTTGGAAACACCATATATTTT.

The V and J genes are TRBV10-2 and TRBJ1-5; 7 positions agree with TRBD1. Germline values: CDR1 WSHSY, CDR2 SAAADI. With 2 bases clipped from V and 7 bases from J, the junction kept 5 bases outside the gene matches. This CDR3 has 14 residues. CDR3 nucleotides: TGCGCCAGCAGTGAGGCAGGGGGGGGACAGCCCCAGCATTTT. Protein sequence: CASSEAGGGQPQHF.

The rearrangement uses TRBV7-8 and TRBJ2-7, with 10 bases that match TRBD1. Germline V gene sequence: CDR1 SGHVS, CDR2 FQNEAQ. Germline trimming cut 7 bases from V and 7 bases from J; bases unmatched to any gene: 10. The CDR3 is made up of 14 amino acids. CDR3 bases: TGTGCCAGCACAGACAGGGGGCCTTTGGAGGAGCAGTACTTC. Protein: CASTDRGPLEEQYF. The full variable domain, with the rest looked up from reference TRBV7-8 and TRBJ2-7, is GAGVSQSPRYKVAKRGQDVALRCDPISGHVSLFWYQQALGQGPEFLTYFQNEAQLDKSGLPSDRFFAERPEGSVSTLKIQRTQQEDSAVYLCASTDRGPLEEQYFGPGTRLTVT.

The chain is built from TRBV4-1 and TRBJ1-4; no reliable D call. The CDR3 is 13 residues long. CDR1 is MGHRA, CDR2 YSYEKL, per germline. The V end lost 8 bases, the J end lost 0 bases, and 7 bases lay between the germline ends. Here the CDR3 reads CASRRATNEKLFF. DNA for the CDR3: TGCGCCAGCCGCCGTGCAACTAATGAAAAACTGTTTTTT.

This sequence joins TRBV18 and TRBJ2-7; 9 bases map to TRBD2. Looked up from germline, CDR1 is KGHSH and CDR2 is LQKENI. V shed 4 bases, J shed 3 bases, and the junction held 4 bases outside the gene matches. The CDR3 runs to 14 residues. The CDR3 nucleotides are TGTGCCAGCTCACTAGCGGGAGTAAACTACGAGCAGTACTTC. Encoded protein: CASSLAGVNYEQYF.

In regard to this clone: Additional DNA sequences in this sample encode the identical CDR3. The genes are TRBV5-1 and TRBJ2-1; 9 positions agree with TRBD2. The CDR3 is made up of 15 amino acids. Germline V gene lookup returns CDR1 SGHRS and CDR2 YFSETQ. The V and J ends lost 4 bases and 2 bases, in that order; junction bases with no gene match: 4. In nucleotides, the CDR3 is TGCGCCAGCAGCACTTCTAGCGGGGCCTACAATGAGCAGTTCTTC. This sequence encodes CASSTSSGAYNEQFF.

J is TRBJ1-1 and V is TRBV15; 7 bases match TRBD1. The length of the CDR3 is 15 residues. Per germline, CDR1 LNHNV and CDR2 YYDKDF (reference sequence). With 6 bases clipped from V and 1 base from J, the junction kept 8 bases outside the gene matches. Here the CDR3 DNA reads TGTGCCACCAGGACCGGGACAGCGAGGAACACTGAAGCTTTCTTT. This sequence encodes CATRTGTARNTEAFF.

The V and J genes are TRBV5-1 and TRBJ1-1; 9 bases are shared with TRBD1. The V segment lost 0 bases and the J segment 10 bases; nucleotides outside the gene matches: 10. Germline V gene lookup returns CDR1 SGHRS and CDR2 YFSETQ. This CDR3 contains 15 residues. CDR3 nucleotide sequence: TGCGCCAGCAGCTTGGGGGACAGGGATCATCCCGGAGCTTTCTTT. Protein product: CASSLGDRDHPGAFF.